This T cell receptor beta chain was sequenced during a study of early stage breast cancer tumors. The study, taken as a whole, reports: Most shared enriched TCRB sequences were commonly generated ones. Compared with adjacent normal breast tissue, tumors showed roughly 2.5-fold greater T cell density and higher clonality.

Of note for this clone: Its cognate antigen is unknown.

V trimming: 2 bases; J trimming: 8 bases; junction bases outside the gene matches: 6. The CDR3 is 14 amino acids. The germline V gene has CDR1 WSHSY and CDR2 SAAADI. The protocol was immunoSEQ multiplex PCR, while the TCRdb copy is restricted to in-frame clones and leaves out a portion. The table lists about 53,000 clones, 75% to 95% of them singletons, with less than 6.5% in the top ten. The sequence was obtained from a person between 65 and 80 years old with breast cancer. The sequenced sample consisted of blood. The chain is built from TRBV10-2 and TRBJ1-2; 9 bases agree with TRBD1. DNA for the CDR3: TGCGCCAGCAGTGAGGCGGGACAGGGAGTCGGCTACACCTTC. Amino acid sequence: CASSEAGQGVGYTF.